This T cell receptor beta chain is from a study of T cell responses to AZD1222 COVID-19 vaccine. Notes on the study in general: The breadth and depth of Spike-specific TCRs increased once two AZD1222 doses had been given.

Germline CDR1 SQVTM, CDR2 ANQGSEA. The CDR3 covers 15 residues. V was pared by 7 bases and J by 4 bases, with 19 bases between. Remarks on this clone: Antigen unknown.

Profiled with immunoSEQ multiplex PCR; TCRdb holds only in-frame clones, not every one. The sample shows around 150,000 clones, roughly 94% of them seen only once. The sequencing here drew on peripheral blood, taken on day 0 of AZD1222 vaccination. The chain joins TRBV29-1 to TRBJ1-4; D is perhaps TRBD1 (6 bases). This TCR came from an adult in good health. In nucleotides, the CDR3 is TGCAGCGCAGCCTGGGGGGCGCAGAGTAATGAAAAACTGTTTTTT. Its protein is CSAAWGAQSNEKLFF.